This T cell receptor (beta chain) was found in a study of blood T cell repertoires in COVID-19. Study-wide context: From the United States, Italy and Spain came samples of acute and convalescent COVID-19.

Sequenced by immunoSEQ multiplex PCR; TCRdb stores in-frame clones only, minus some. The table has some 28,000 clones, 85% seen once. The CDR3 is 14 amino acids. The V end lost 5 bases, the J end lost 4 bases, and 9 bases lay between the germline ends. In germline, CDR1 is MNHEY, CDR2 SVGEGT. The sequence was collected from a human donor in a cohort sampled during active COVID-19. V gene TRBV6-2 or TRBV6-3 combines with J gene TRBJ1-6; D uncertain. The material sequenced was peripheral blood. The CDR3 sequence: CASSRFQYNSPLHF. Written as DNA, the CDR3 is TGTGCCAGCAGTAGATTCCAGTATAATTCACCCCTCCACTTT.